A selection of T cell receptor beta chains follows, all from one sample in a study of cytomegalovirus exposure and HLA in healthy donors. Sequencing was performed with immunoSEQ multiplex PCR; in TCRdb, only in-frame clones are kept and a portion is missing. Of 100,000 to 150,000 clones listed, roughly 74% were seen once; the top ten hold approximately 5%. Sequenced sample: PBMCs. Receptors originate from a woman aged 45 to 65 in good health and CMV-seropositive. Each CDR3 is given with its conserved first and last residue. Clone size, where shown, is once, few, many, or a class for clones that have expanded.

V: TRBV11-2; size: -; CDR3: CASSLLFSGGALRETQYF
V: TRBV11-2; size: -; CDR3: CASRGAGATGIYNEQFF
V: TRBV11-2; size: -; CDR3: CASSLGQFQPQHF
V: TRBV2; size: -; CDR3: CASSGSNTGELFF
V: TRBV4-1; size: -; CDR3: CASRRSGGNEQFF
V: TRBV5-8; size: -; CDR3: CASSFSGLEQYF
V: TRBV7-2; size: -; CDR3: CASSFGGSNEKLFF
V: TRBV7-2; size: -; CDR3: CASSSGQGASWPQHF
V: TRBV7-2; size: -; CDR3: CASSGGGGETQYF
V: TRBV7-9; size: -; CDR3: CSSSLDSFEKLFF
V: TRBV29-1; size: few; CDR3: CSGRGGNYGYTF
V: TRBV7-2; size: -; CDR3: CASSLGGRGTDTQYF
V: TRBV7-9; size: -; CDR3: CASSVTSGVGETQYF
V: TRBV5-4; size: -; CDR3: CASSLGTLNERFF
V: TRBV6-6; size: -; CDR3: CASSYAGPGANVLTF
V: TRBV7-6; size: few; CDR3: CASSFSQTGVLSTDTQYF
V: TRBV11-2; size: few; CDR3: CASSSYTDTQYF
V: TRBV4-1; size: once; CDR3: CASSHAKGGAIFQETQYF
V: TRBV2; size: once; CDR3: CASSDRGQETQYF
V: TRBV30; size: -; CDR3: CAWIVGTSYPF
V: TRBV2; size: -; CDR3: CASSGTVNNYGYTF
V: TRBV6-5; size: -; CDR3: CASRTGALFQETQYF
V: TRBV6-5; size: -; CDR3: CASSYRPGQGRTEAFF
V: TRBV4-1; size: -; CDR3: CASSQEPERYTDTQYF
V: TRBV12-5; size: -; CDR3: CASAQGGAGANVLTF
V: TRBV6-5; size: -; CDR3: CASSYSNRGQGYTF
V: TRBV7-9; size: few; CDR3: CASSRRSAGDTQYF
V: TRBV6-5; size: few; CDR3: CASSYRTSGDTQYF
V: TRBV19; size: -; CDR3: CASKKGGATNEKLFF
V: TRBV6-5; size: -; CDR3: CASSLTGAGEKLFF
V: TRBV4-3; size: once; CDR3: CASSQDSRGGANTGELFF
V: TRBV7-2; size: -; CDR3: CASSARGFGNTIYF
V: TRBV7-2; size: -; CDR3: CASKPGLVAPEQYF
V: TRBV5-1; size: -; CDR3: CASSLGRGLSYNEQFF
V: TRBV5-4; size: -; CDR3: CASSLALQGFNGYTF
V: TRBV5-1; size: -; CDR3: CASSLGGTSGADTQYF
V: TRBV4-3; size: few; CDR3: CASSQDEGTLNYNEQFF
V: TRBV9; size: -; CDR3: CASSALTGGETQYF
V: TRBV6-4; size: -; CDR3: CASSDCGLAAETQYF
V: TRBV6-1; size: -; CDR3: CASSATGNQPQHF
V: TRBV5-6; size: -; CDR3: CASSSREGVFEQYF
V: TRBV7-8; size: -; CDR3: CASTPQGLGTEAFF
V: TRBV6-6; size: once; CDR3: CATREDRTYEQYF
V: TRBV19; size: -; CDR3: CASTTSGTGPYEQYF
V: TRBV11-2; size: -; CDR3: CASSLGPLGFTEAFF
V: TRBV6-1; size: once; CDR3: CASSEQQETQYF
V: TRBV6-5; size: -; CDR3: CASGKGQANYGYTF
V: TRBV5-6; size: -; CDR3: CASSLGGEVVEQYF
V: TRBV7-7; size: once; CDR3: CASQRQPGTGELFF
V: TRBV6-4; size: -; CDR3: CASSANWGDTEAFF
V: TRBV5-1; size: -; CDR3: CASSLGEGETQYF
V: TRBV12-5; size: -; CDR3: CASGLGTANTEAFF
V: TRBV6-6; size: -; CDR3: CASKGTAYNEQFF
V: TRBV11-3; size: -; CDR3: CASSLDPWAGHNSPLHF
V: TRBV30; size: once; CDR3: CAWSTGGAGTGELFF
V: TRBV29-1; size: -; CDR3: CSAKDTNYGYPF
V: TRBV5-4; size: -; CDR3: CASTSADYQETQYF